This entry concerns a single T cell receptor (beta chain). This sample stems from a study of blood T cell repertoires in COVID-19. In germline, CDR1 is LGHDT, CDR2 YNNKEL (reference sequence). This CDR3 spans 14 amino acids. Trimming took 4 bases from V and 2 from J; bases not matched to a gene: 2. Measured with immunoSEQ multiplex PCR; TCRdb has only the in-frame clones, and not every one. This table has 130,000 to 150,000 clones, around 80% appearing once. This TCR was recovered from a man in his 60s with active or convalescent COVID-19. Material for sequencing was peripheral blood. This sequence joins TRBV3-1 (or the pseudogene TRBV3-2) and TRBJ1-3; TRBD1 matches at 7 bases. The CDR3 loop reads CASSPTGTGNTIYF. CDR3 nucleotides: TGTGCCAGCAGCCCGACAGGGACTGGAAACACCATATATTTT.